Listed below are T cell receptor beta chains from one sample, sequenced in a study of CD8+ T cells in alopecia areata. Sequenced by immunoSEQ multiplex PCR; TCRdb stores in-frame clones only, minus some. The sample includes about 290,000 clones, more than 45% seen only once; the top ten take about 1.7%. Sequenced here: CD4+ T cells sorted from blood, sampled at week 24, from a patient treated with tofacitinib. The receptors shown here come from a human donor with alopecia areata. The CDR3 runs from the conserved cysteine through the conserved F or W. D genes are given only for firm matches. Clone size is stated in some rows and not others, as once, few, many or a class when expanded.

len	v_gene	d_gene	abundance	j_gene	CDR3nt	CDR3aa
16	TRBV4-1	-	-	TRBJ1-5	TGCGCCAGCAGCCGGCTGCCCAATGGGGGGAATCAGCCCCAGCATTTT	CASSRLPNGGNQPQHF
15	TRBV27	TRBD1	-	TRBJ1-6	TGTGCCAGCAGTCCAAGACAGGGTTTTAATTCACCCCTCCACTTT	CASSPRQGFNSPLHF
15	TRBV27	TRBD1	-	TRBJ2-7	TGTGCCAGCAGTTCCCCCCGACAGGGCCCCTACGAGCAGTACTTC	CASSSPRQGPYEQYF
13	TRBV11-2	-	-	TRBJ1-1	TGTGCCAGCAGCTTAGGGACGAACTCTGAAGCTTTCTTT	CASSLGTNSEAFF
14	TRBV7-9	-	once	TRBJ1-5	TGTGCCAGCAGCTTACAGGGCGGCAATCAGCCCCAGCATTTT	CASSLQGGNQPQHF
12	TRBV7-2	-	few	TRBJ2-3	TGTGCCAGCAGCTCTTGGGCAGATACGCAGTATTTT	CASSSWADTQYF
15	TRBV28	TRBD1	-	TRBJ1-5	TGTGCCAGCAGTAATAGGACAGGGTTCAATCAGCCCCAGCATTTT	CASSNRTGFNQPQHF
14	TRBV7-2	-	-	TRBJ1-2	TGTGCCAGCAAGGGCAGGGCCCCATTACTGGGCTACACCTTC	CASKGRAPLLGYTF
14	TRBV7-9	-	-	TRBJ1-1	TGTGCCAGCAGCTCGACCCAGGGGAACACTGAAGCTTTCTTT	CASSSTQGNTEAFF
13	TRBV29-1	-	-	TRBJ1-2	TGCAGCGTGGCAGGCCCCCCGGGGTTTGGCTACACCTTC	CSVAGPPGFGYTF
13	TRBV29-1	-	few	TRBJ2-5	TGCAGCGTTGGTGCCTCACTGAGGGAGACCCAGTACTTC	CSVGASLRETQYF
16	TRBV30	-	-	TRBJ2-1	TGTGCCTGGAGTGTACTTCCCACTCCCTCCTACAATGAGCAGTTCTTC	CAWSVLPTPSYNEQFF
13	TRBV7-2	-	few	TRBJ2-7	TGTGCCAGCAGCTTAAGTATAGGGGGCGAGCAGTACTTC	CASSLSIGGEQYF
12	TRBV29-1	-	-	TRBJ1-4	TGCAGCGTCCTGGCGGGAGGCGAAAAACTGTTTTTT	CSVLAGGEKLFF
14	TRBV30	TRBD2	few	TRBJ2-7	TGTGCCTGGAGTGAGGGACTAGTTAAATACGAGCAGTACTTC	CAWSEGLVKYEQYF
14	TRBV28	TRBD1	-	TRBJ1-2	TGTGCCAGCAGTTCCGGGACAGGGGACTATGGCTACACCTTC	CASSSGTGDYGYTF
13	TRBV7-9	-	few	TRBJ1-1	TGTGCCAGCAGCATGGTGAGGGGCACTGAAGCTTTCTTT	CASSMVRGTEAFF
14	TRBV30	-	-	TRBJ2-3	TGTGCCTGGAGTGGTCCCGGTCCCACAGATACGCAGTATTTT	CAWSGPGPTDTQYF
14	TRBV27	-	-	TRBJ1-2	TGTGCCAGCAGTTTAGGTGGCGGTAACTATGGCTACACCTTC	CASSLGGGNYGYTF
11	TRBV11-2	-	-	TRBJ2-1	TGTGCCAGCAGGGGCGGTTATGAGCAGTTCTTC	CASRGGYEQFF
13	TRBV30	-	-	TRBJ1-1	TGTGCCTGGAGTGTACTGTTCAGGGGTGAAGCTTTCTTT	CAWSVLFRGEAFF
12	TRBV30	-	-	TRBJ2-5	TGTGCCTGGAGTCCCGGGGGAGAGACCCAGTACTTC	CAWSPGGETQYF
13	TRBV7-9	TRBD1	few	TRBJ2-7	TGTGCCAGCAGGGGACAGGGCGAGAACGAGCAGTACTTC	CASRGQGENEQYF
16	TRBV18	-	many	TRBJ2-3	TGTGCCAGCTCACCACAGAAGGACGCGCGGTCAGATACGCAGTATTTT	CASSPQKDARSDTQYF
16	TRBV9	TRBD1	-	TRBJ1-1	TGTGCCAGCAGCGTAGGTATGGGCAGGGGGCCCACTGAAGCTTTCTTT	CASSVGMGRGPTEAFF
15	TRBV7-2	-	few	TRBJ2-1	TGTGCCAGCAGCTTAGATGGGAGCTCCTACAATGAGCAGTTCTTC	CASSLDGSSYNEQFF
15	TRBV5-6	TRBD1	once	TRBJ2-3	TGTGCCAGCAACTCTCGGGACAGGGGCGCAGATACGCAGTATTTT	CASNSRDRGADTQYF
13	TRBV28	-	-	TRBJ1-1	TGTGCCAGCAGAAAACAGGGACGGACTGAAGCTTTCTTT	CASRKQGRTEAFF
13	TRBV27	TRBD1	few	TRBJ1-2	TGTGCCAGCAGTTCCGACAGGGGATCAGGCTACACCTTC	CASSSDRGSGYTF
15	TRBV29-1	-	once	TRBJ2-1	TGCAGCGTTGACGTCCGACAGGCTTTATCTGGTGAGCAGTTCTTC	CSVDVRQALSGEQFF
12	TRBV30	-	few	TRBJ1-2	TGTGCCTGCCGAGGGGGGAACTATGGCTACACCTTC	CACRGGNYGYTF
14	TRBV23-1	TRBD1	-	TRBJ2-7	TGCGCCAGCAGCCCGACAGGGGAGGACTACGAGCAGTACTTC	CASSPTGEDYEQYF
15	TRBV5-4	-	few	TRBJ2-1	TGTGCCAGCAGCCGCAGGGTAACCCGATACAATGAGCAGTTCTTC	CASSRRVTRYNEQFF
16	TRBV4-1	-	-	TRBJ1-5	TGCGCCAGCAGCGTTCCTGGAGGGGCACGCAATCAGCCCCAGCATTTT	CASSVPGGARNQPQHF
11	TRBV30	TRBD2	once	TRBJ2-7	TGTGCCTGGAGTGTCGGGGGGGAGCAGTACTTC	CAWSVGGEQYF
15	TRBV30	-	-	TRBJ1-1	TGTGCCTGGAGTGTAGGATCGGTCATGAACACTGAAGCTTTCTTT	CAWSVGSVMNTEAFF
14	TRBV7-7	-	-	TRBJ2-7	TGTGCTAGCAGCTTAGATAGGCAGTCCTACGAGCAGTACTTC	CASSLDRQSYEQYF
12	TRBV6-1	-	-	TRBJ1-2	TGTGCCAGCAGTACACAGGGCTATGGCTACACCTTC	CASSTQGYGYTF
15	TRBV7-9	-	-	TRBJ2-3	TGTGCCAGCAGCTTAGGAGATCTACTCACAGATACGCAGTATTTT	CASSLGDLLTDTQYF
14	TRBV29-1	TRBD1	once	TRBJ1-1	TGCACCTCCGATCGACAGGGGAGGGAGACTGAAGCTTTCTTT	CTSDRQGRETEAFF
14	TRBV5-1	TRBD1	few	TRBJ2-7	TGCGCCAGCAGCCCGGGACAGAACTCCTACGAGCAGTACTTC	CASSPGQNSYEQYF
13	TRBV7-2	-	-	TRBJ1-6	TGTGCCAGCAGCCAAGACAGTTACTCACCCCTCCACTTT	CASSQDSYSPLHF
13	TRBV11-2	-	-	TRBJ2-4	TGTGCCAGCAGCTCGGCCGGGACTAACATTCAGTACTTC	CASSSAGTNIQYF
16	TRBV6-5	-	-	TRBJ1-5	TGTGCCAGCAGTTACTCCATAGACTTAGTCAATCAGCCCCAGCATTTT	CASSYSIDLVNQPQHF
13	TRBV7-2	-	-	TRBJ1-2	TGTGCCAGCAGCTTCGACGGTATTTATGGCTACACCTTC	CASSFDGIYGYTF
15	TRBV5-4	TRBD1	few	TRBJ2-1	TGTGCCAGCAGCTTGGACAGGGGAACCTACAATGAGCAGTTCTTC	CASSLDRGTYNEQFF
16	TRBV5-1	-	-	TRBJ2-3	TGCGCCAGCAGCCCGGGGAGGGACAGTCGCACAGATACGCAGTATTTT	CASSPGRDSRTDTQYF
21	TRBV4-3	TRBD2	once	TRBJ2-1	TGCGCCAGCAGCCAAGAATTTACGGGACTAGCGGGGGGTAGCTCCTACAATGAGCAGTTCTTC	CASSQEFTGLAGGSSYNEQFF
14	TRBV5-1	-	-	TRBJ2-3	TGCGCCAGCAGCCGAGGGACTCCCCGGGATACGCAGTATTTT	CASSRGTPRDTQYF
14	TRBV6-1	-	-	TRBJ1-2	TGTGCCAGCAGTACCCGGACAGATAACTATGGCTACACCTTC	CASSTRTDNYGYTF
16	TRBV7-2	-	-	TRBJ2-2	TGTGCCAGCAGCTTACGCTTCGCGGGGTACACCGGGGAGCTGTTTTTT	CASSLRFAGYTGELFF
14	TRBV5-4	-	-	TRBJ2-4	TGTGCCAGCAGCAGGAAGAACGCGGAAAACATTCAGTACTTC	CASSRKNAENIQYF
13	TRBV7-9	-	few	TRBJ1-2	TGTGCCAGCAGCTTAAAGGCTAACTATGGCTACACCTTC	CASSLKANYGYTF
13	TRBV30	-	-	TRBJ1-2	TGTGCCTGGACCCGTCCATTCAACTATGGCTACACCTTC	CAWTRPFNYGYTF
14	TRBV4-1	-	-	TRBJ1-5	TGCGCCAGCAGCCACCTGGGGAGCAATCAGCCCCAGCATTTT	CASSHLGSNQPQHF
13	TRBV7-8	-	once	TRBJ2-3	TGTGCCAGCAGCATATCGATCACAGATACGCAGTATTTT	CASSISITDTQYF
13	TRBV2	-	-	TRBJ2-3	TGTGCCAGCAATGGGGGCGTCGGAGATACGCAGTATTTT	CASNGGVGDTQYF